Listed here are 10 T cell receptor beta chains from one sample, sequenced in a study of T cells in Graves' hyperthyroidism and ophthalmopathy. Amplified TCR beta CDR3 regions came from RNA transcripts. In the first-round RT-PCR of the TCR CDR3, the HTBI primer set was used. TCRdb called the multiplex PCR reads again in MiXCR, with one record for every CDR3 protein. Of some 360,000 distinct CDR3 sequences in the sample, less than 20% are singletons; the top ten hold around a sixth. Sequenced input: blood. The receptors shown here come from a woman aged 35 to 49 with Graves' ophthalmopathy.

The chain uses TRBV6-9 and TRBJ2-5, with a possible D match to TRBD1 (6 bases). The germline V gene has CDR1 MNHGY and CDR2 SVAAGI. The germline V and J ends were trimmed by 7 bases and 4 bases, with 16 bases remaining between them. The CDR3 is 14 amino acids. The CDR3 DNA sequence: TGTGCCAGCACCACGGACAGAAGGAGAGAGACCCAGTACTTC. Amino acid sequence: CASTTDRRRETQYF.

Comments on this clonotype: This clone may be a read error of a much larger clone one base away. V usage is TRBV20-1 and J usage is TRBJ2-5, with 7 bases lining up with TRBD1. The CDR3 extends over 12 amino acids. Germline assignment: CDR1 DFQATT and CDR2 SNEGSKA (reference sequence). V gave up 7 bases and J gave up 6 bases; unmatched junction bases: 8. The CDR3 DNA reads as TGCAGTGGGATCACAGGGGCAAAGACCCAGTACTTC. This translates into CSGITGAKTQYF.

This clonotype was detected many times. The chain recombines TRBV5-1 with TRBJ2-5, with 7 bases aligning to TRBD2. The CDR3 has 15 amino acids. Germline assignment: CDR1 SGHRS and CDR2 YFSETQ. V shed 1 base, J shed 4 bases, and the junction held 7 bases outside the gene matches. CDR3 residues: CASSLWRETRETQYF. The CDR3 nucleotides are TGCGCCAGCAGCTTGTGGCGGGAGACGCGAGAGACCCAGTACTTC.

A single count supports this clonotype. The rearrangement joins TRBV11-2 to TRBJ1-2; no definite D call. V was trimmed by 0 bases and J by 4 bases, leaving 12 bases between them. The CDR3 is 15 residues long. CDR1 and CDR2 (germline): SGHAT, FQNNGV. The CDR3 loop is CASSLDSQDGYGYTF. CDR3 bases: TGTGCCAGCAGCTTAGATAGTCAGGACGGCTATGGCTACACCTTC.

In its sample, this clonotype was seen many times. The V call is TRBV12-3 or TRBV12-4, the J call TRBJ2-7; possibly TRBD1 for D (6 bases). V lost 5 bases to trimming and J lost 0 bases, with 14 bases between them. This CDR3 has 15 amino acids. This CDR3 reads CASSTGSGISYEQYF. The CDR3 bases are TGTGCCAGCAGTACAGGGTCGGGGATCTCCTACGAGCAGTACTTC.

This clonotype was counted at least ten times. The rearrangement joins TRBV4-1 to TRBJ2-5; D is ambiguous. Trimming stripped 0 bases from V and 4 bases from J, with 15 bases between. Per the germline V gene, CDR1 is MGHRA and CDR2 is YSYEKL. The CDR3 is 16 amino acids. CDR3 DNA: TGCGCCAGCAGCCAAGACCTGGACCTTAGGAGAGAGACCCAGTACTTC. Translated, it gives CASSQDLDLRRETQYF.

This clonotype was detected ten times or more. This rearrangement joins TRBV28 to TRBJ2-7; TRBD1 aligns across 8 bases. Germline CDR1 is MDHEN and CDR2 is SYDVKM. The CDR3 sequence is 16 residues long. Germline trimming cut 4 bases from V and 4 bases from J; bases unmatched to any gene: 12. The CDR3 sequence is CASSSRPQGVGYEQYF. The CDR3 nucleotides are TGTGCCAGCAGTTCAAGGCCACAGGGGGTTGGATACGAGCAGTACTTC.

This clonotype appeared many times. A read error may be the cause here, since a much bigger clone is one base away. This rearrangement joins TRBV6-2 or TRBV6-3 to TRBJ2-7; 9 nucleotides agree with TRBD2. Germline CDR1 is MNHEY and CDR2 is SVGEGT. Unmatched junction bases numbered 5, after V lost 2 bases and J lost 3 bases. The CDR3 is made up of 15 amino acids. The DNA for the CDR3 is TGTGCCAGCAGTTACGGGGCTAGCGGGAACTACGAGCAGTACTTC. Protein sequence: CASSYGASGNYEQYF.

V usage is TRBV20-1 and J usage is TRBJ2-7; 15 nucleotides match TRBD2. V lost 3 bases, J lost 5 bases, and 5 bases stayed unmatched. The germline V gene encodes CDR1 DFQATT and CDR2 SNEGSKA (reference sequence). This CDR3 is 15 amino acids long. The DNA for the CDR3 is TGCAGTGCTAGCCGGACTAGCGGGAGGGCCAACGAGCAGTACTTC. It encodes CSASRTSGRANEQYF.

This clonotype was counted ten times or more. The rearrangement links TRBV28 to TRBJ1-1; the match to TRBD1 covers 9 bases. Per the germline V gene, CDR1 is MDHEN and CDR2 is SYDVKM. The trim removed 4 bases at V and 2 bases at J, leaving 5 bases unmatched. The CDR3 has 15 residues. CDR3 sequence (DNA): TGTGCCAGCAGTTCCCCGGGACAGGGTAACACTGAAGCTTTCTTT. Translated, it gives CASSSPGQGNTEAFF.